The clone carrying this T cell receptor beta chain was seen ten or more times. This sample was taken from a study of CD8+CD57+ T cells in acquired aplastic anemia. Deletions cut 6 bases from V and 4 bases from J, with 19 bases between. Germline CDR1 is MNHEY and CDR2 is SVGAGI. This CDR3 is 15 amino acids long. CDR3 and TCR beta VDJ profiling relied on genomic DNA as the template. MiXCR, applied by TCRdb to the reads, yields one record per CDR3 protein. Of approximately 170,000 distinct CDR3 sequences in the sample, around 59% were seen once. This TCR was sampled from a human donor in good health, serving as a control. The chain joins TRBV6-5 to TRBJ2-7; no clear D gene. Input material: sorted CD4+, CD8+, or CD8+CD57+ T cells (not recorded which) from PBMCs. CDR3 amino acids: CASRKGRFHSYEQYF. In DNA form, the CDR3 reads TGTGCCAGCAGAAAAGGTCGTTTCCATTCATACGAGCAGTACTTC.